Below, 14 T cell receptor beta chains from the same sample are listed, as sequenced in a study of blood T cells in healthy people across ages. For the second PCR, which ran for roughly 6 to 12 cycles, a sample-barcoded 5' primer and a J-beta primer mix were used. TCRdb redid the calling of the 5' RACE reads with MiXCR, one entry per CDR3 protein. The sample yields 700,000 to 850,000 distinct CDR3 sequences, 53% seen once. The sequenced material came from blood. These receptor sequences come from a man at least 80 years old in good health.

This clonotype was found a few times. The rearrangement joins TRBV18 to TRBJ2-5; no reliable D call. Trimming stripped 4 bases from V and 1 base from J, with 7 bases between. The CDR3 length is 13 residues. Per the germline V gene, CDR1 is KGHSH and CDR2 is LQKENI. The CDR3 coding sequence is TGTGCCAGCTCACTAGACTTCCAAGAGACCCAGTACTTC. Amino acids: CASSLDFQETQYF.

In its sample, this clonotype was seen a few times. This chain links TRBV6-1 with TRBJ2-3; D might be TRBD1 or TRBD2, each matching 5 bases. The CDR3 runs 13 residues. Trimming shortened V by 7 bases and J by 14 bases, and 22 bases separated the two germline ends. Per germline, CDR1 MNHNS and CDR2 SASEGT. CDR3 sequence: CASTPSGHRYAYF. CDR3 in DNA: TGTGCCAGCACCCCGAGCGGACACAGATACGCGTATTTT.

The gene calls are TRBV25-1 and TRBJ2-5; D is unresolved. V was pared by 1 base and J by 4 bases, with 4 bases between. This CDR3 is built from 12 residues. Looked up from germline, CDR1 is MGHDK and CDR2 is SYGVNS. The CDR3 sequence: CASSESPETQYF. Here the CDR3 DNA reads TGTGCCAGCAGTGAATCCCCAGAGACCCAGTACTTC.

The chain employs TRBV10-1 and TRBJ2-5; 8 bases align to TRBD1. Trimming at V came to 3 bases and at J to 11 bases, leaving 11 bases not matched to a gene. This CDR3 comprises 14 residues. CDR1 and CDR2 from the germline V gene are WNHNN and SYGVQD (reference sequence). Here the CDR3 DNA reads TGCGCCAGCAGTGAATTACGGACAGGGATGGAGCAGTACTTC. This codes for CASSELRTGMEQYF.

The V call is TRBV3-1, the J call TRBJ2-7; 7 positions match TRBD2. CDR1 LGHDT and CDR2 YNNKEL come from the germline V gene (reference sequence). V lost 4 bases and J lost 3; bases outside the gene matches: 3. The CDR3 covers 13 residues. The CDR3 coding sequence is TGTGCCAGCAGCCCTGGACTAGACTACGAGCAGTACTTC. It specifies CASSPGLDYEQYF.

The chain joins TRBV18 to TRBJ1-6, with D hard to call. The CDR3 loop spans 14 amino acids. Germline-derived CDR1 and CDR2 are KGHSH and LQKENI. V gave up 2 bases and J gave up 6 bases, with 8 bases separating them. The CDR3 loop is CASSPGDGNSPLHF. The CDR3 coding sequence is TGTGCCAGCTCACCAGGGGATGGTAATTCACCCCTCCACTTT.

The chain employs TRBV14 and TRBJ2-1; TRBD2 might be the D (6 bases). CDR1 is SGHDN and CDR2 is FVKESK in the germline V gene. The CDR3 consists of 15 residues. The germline V and J ends were trimmed by 2 bases and 6 bases, with 14 bases remaining between them. CDR3 nucleotide sequence: TGTGCCAGCAGCCAACGCCTAGCGAAAAGCAATGAGCAGTTCTTC. As protein: CASSQRLAKSNEQFF.

This clonotype occurred a few times. The J gene is TRBJ2-7, the V gene TRBV6-2 or TRBV6-3, with 9 bases aligning to TRBD2. The CDR3 consists of 19 residues. CDR1 is MNHEY and CDR2 is SVGEGT in the germline V gene. V lost 2 bases, J lost 2 bases, and 16 bases stayed unmatched. CDR3 nucleotide sequence: TGTGCCAGCAGTTACGACTCGGCGGGAGGGAATTTCGGTACCTACGAGCAGTACTTC. The encoded protein is CASSYDSAGGNFGTYEQYF.

This clonotype was picked up a small number of times. The V gene is TRBV29-1, the J gene TRBJ2-7, with D uncertain. Looked up from germline, CDR1 is SQVTM and CDR2 is ANQGSEA. The V gene lost 7 bases and the J gene lost 1 base, with 14 bases spanning the gap. The CDR3 covers 13 residues. The CDR3 DNA follows: TGCAGCGCCCGGAGCCCCGGGTCCTACGAGCAGTACTTC. This sequence encodes CSARSPGSYEQYF.

The CDR3 region has the DNA TGTGCCAGCAGTTACAGGCATAACTATGGCTACACCTTC. Amino acid sequence: CASSYRHNYGYTF. This sequence joins TRBV6-5 and TRBJ1-2; D call uncertain. V was shortened by 2 bases and J by 1 base, with 5 bases between the two germline ends. Per the germline V gene, CDR1 is MNHEY and CDR2 is SVGAGI. The CDR3 loop spans 13 amino acids.

This chain connects TRBV24-1 to TRBJ1-2; 7 bases are shared with TRBD1. The CDR3 totals 14 residues. V shed 7 bases and J 8 bases; nucleotides not matched to a gene: 12. Germline-derived CDR1 and CDR2 are KGHDR and SFDVKD. The CDR3 sequence: CATSDPNDRDGYTF. The DNA for the CDR3 is TGTGCCACCAGCGATCCGAACGACAGGGACGGCTACACCTTC.

This rearrangement joins TRBV30 to TRBJ1-2, with 8 nucleotides matching TRBD1. Trimming at V came to 7 bases and at J to 8 bases, leaving 12 bases not matched to a gene. Per the germline V gene, CDR1 is GTSNPN and CDR2 is SVGIG (reference sequence). The CDR3 has 13 residues. The CDR3, as DNA: TGTGCCTATGACAGGGGCCCCATGAGGGGCTACACCTTC. Its translation: CAYDRGPMRGYTF.

On this clonotype: One junction end does not reproduce the germline sequence, and a read error may be involved. V and J are TRBV28 and TRBJ2-7; 11 bases align to TRBD2. This CDR3 is 16 amino acids long. Germline CDR1 MDHEN, CDR2 SYDVKM. The CDR3 spells CASSSLAGAPSDEQYF. DNA for the CDR3: TGTGCCAGCAGTTCACTAGCGGGAGCCCCCTCCGACGAGCAGTACTTC.

DNA for the CDR3: TGTGCCAGCACCGAACCGGGACTAGGGGGGAGCGGATACGCGTATTTT. Its translation: CASTEPGLGGSGYAYF. J is TRBJ2-3 and V is TRBV6-2 or TRBV6-3; TRBD2 matches 8 bases. The CDR3 has 16 amino acids. Trimming took 7 bases from V and 14 from J; bases not matched to a gene: 23. Germline V gives CDR1 MNHEY, CDR2 SVGEGT.